The present T cell receptor (beta chain) was sequenced within a study of OX40 agonist ivuxolimab in advanced cancers. Study details: It was permissible to have had prior anti-PD-1, anti-PD-L1 or anti-CTLA-4 therapy, and approximately 40% had some.

Study conclusions and caveats: In the 0.1 to 3.0 mg/kg range, CD4+ and CD8+ blood T cells had expanded clonally by week 6.

About this clone: Its antigen remains unidentified.

The CDR3 contains 15 residues. Per germline, CDR1 KGHSH and CDR2 LQKENI. With 3 bases removed from V and 4 bases from J, the gap between germline ends came to 15 bases. Measured with immunoSEQ multiplex PCR; TCRdb has only the in-frame clones, and not every one. The table records 60,000 or so clones, 84% of them present only once. The chain joins TRBV18 to TRBJ1-1; the D is unclear. The specimen comprised CD4+ or CD8+ T cells sorted from blood, sampled in a trial of the OX40 agonist ivuxolimab. The sequence was collected from an adult with an advanced solid tumor such as melanoma, head and neck, liver or kidney cancer. DNA for the CDR3: TGTGCCAGCTCACCCTCAAACGTGGTCGCCACTGAAGCTTTCTTT. This encodes CASSPSNVVATEAFF. Variable domain in full (rest from reference TRBV18 and TRBJ1-1): NAGVMQNPRHLVRRRGQEARLRCSPMKGHSHVYWYRQLPEEGLKFMVYLQKENIIDESGMPKERFSAEFPKEGPSILRIQQVVRGDSAAYFCASSPSNVVATEAFFGQGTRLTVV.